A selection of T cell receptor beta chains follows, all from one sample in a study of T cells in Graves' hyperthyroidism and ophthalmopathy. Each CDR3 protein is one row after TCRdb ran MiXCR on the multiplex PCR reads. The profile shows more than 300,000 distinct CDR3 sequences, about 15% of them singletons. The specimen sequenced was blood. The receptors stem from a woman aged 60-75 years with Graves' hyperthyroidism. The CDR3 runs from the conserved cysteine through the conserved F or W.

V gene	J gene	CDR3 protein
TRBV2	TRBJ2-3	CASSDRGAGVDTQYF
TRBV15	TRBJ2-5	CATSRDSLSQYF
TRBV7-3	TRBJ2-7	CASSSHRGGEQYF
TRBV2	TRBJ2-1	CASSEDTSGNEQFF
TRBV6-2/TRBV6-3	TRBJ2-1	CAAGGGVRNNEQFF
TRBV28	TRBJ1-2	CASTPRGVLYGYTF
TRBV28	TRBJ1-3	CASSSLLGTSGNTIYF
TRBV3-1	TRBJ2-1	CASSQGGAGTSLFNEQFF
TRBV10-3	TRBJ2-3	CAISGTSGGDTQYF
TRBV5-8	TRBJ2-5	CASSLEVTSGRASRETQYF
TRBV7-2	TRBJ2-7	CASSLGPLGPGYEQYF
TRBV11-2	TRBJ2-4	CASSLNLGVGIQYF
TRBV18	TRBJ1-2	CASSPPQGADGYTF
TRBV20-1	TRBJ2-1	CSARGAGAGMFGEQFF
TRBV2	TRBJ1-2	CATPSGPLWLNTF
TRBV29-1	TRBJ2-3	CSVIAGGPDTQYF
TRBV9	TRBJ2-3	CASSAGSGTADTQYF
TRBV28	TRBJ1-1	CASLMNTEAFF
TRBV6-1	TRBJ1-1	CASSRRTGSVNTEAFF
TRBV5-6	TRBJ2-4	CASSLAGDIQYF
TRBV5-1	TRBJ1-1	CASSSHGSPRLWMNTEAFF
TRBV12-3/TRBV12-4	TRBJ2-7	CASSGRWQGGEQYF
TRBV28	TRBJ1-2	CASKPQRGRGANYGYTF
TRBV27	TRBJ2-1	CASSPYLGLAERYEQFF
TRBV7-6	TRBJ2-1	CASSLGNGLGYNEQFF
TRBV30	TRBJ2-5	CAWSQELGQYF
TRBV6-1	TRBJ2-1	CASNPGLSRSYNEQFF
TRBV7-2	TRBJ2-7	CASSVQGGGSYEQYF